This paragraph covers one T cell receptor (beta chain) sequence. Germline CDR1 and CDR2: SGHNT and YENEEA. V shed 6 bases and J 0 bases; nucleotides not matched to a gene: 7. This CDR3 is built from 15 residues. The sample comes from a study of OX40 agonist ivuxolimab in advanced cancers. Using immunoSEQ multiplex PCR, the repertoire was profiled, and TCRdb retains in-frame clones only, with some absent. This sample carries 75,000 to 95,000 clones, 92% of them seen once, and the ten largest clones take around 0.51%. The material was CD4+ or CD8+ T cells sorted from blood, obtained in a trial of the OX40 agonist ivuxolimab. J is TRBJ1-1 and V is TRBV11-3, with 7 bases lining up with TRBD1. This receptor was taken from an adult with an advanced solid tumor such as melanoma, head and neck, liver or kidney cancer. DNA for the CDR3: TGTGCCAGCAGACCTGGGGGGACAGTGAACACTGAAGCTTTCTTT. Amino acid sequence: CASRPGGTVNTEAFF.